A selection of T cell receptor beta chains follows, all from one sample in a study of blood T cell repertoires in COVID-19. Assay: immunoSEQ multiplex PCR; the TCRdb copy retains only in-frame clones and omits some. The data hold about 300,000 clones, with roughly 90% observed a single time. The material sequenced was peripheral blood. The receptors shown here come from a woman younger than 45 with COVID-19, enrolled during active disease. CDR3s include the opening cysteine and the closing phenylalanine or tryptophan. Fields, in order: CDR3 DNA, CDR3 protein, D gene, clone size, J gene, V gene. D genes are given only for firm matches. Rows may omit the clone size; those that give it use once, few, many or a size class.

TGTGCCAGCAGTGTCGGGCAGGGAAGTAGCTATGGCTACACCTTC,CASSVGQGSSYGYTF,NA,NA,TRBJ1-2,TRBV2
TGTGCCAGTAGCTATTCAGGTAATACTGAAGCTTTCTTT,CASSYSGNTEAFF,NA,NA,TRBJ1-1,TRBV19
TGTGCCTGGAGTGTATCTGGCAATCAGCCCCAGCATTTT,CAWSVSGNQPQHF,NA,NA,TRBJ1-5,TRBV30
TGTGCCAGCAGCTTAGAACTCCGAGAGACCCAGTACTTC,CASSLELRETQYF,NA,NA,TRBJ2-5,TRBV11-2
TGTGCCAGTAGTCAGAGACAGGGGGCGTATAGCAATCAGCCCCAGCATTTT,CASSQRQGAYSNQPQHF,TRBD1,NA,TRBJ1-5,TRBV19
TGTGCCAGCAGTAGCCCGGGCAGGGGGCATGCTGAAGCTTTCTTT,CASSSPGRGHAEAFF,TRBD1,NA,TRBJ1-1,TRBV6-5
TGTGCCAGCAGCTTCCCGGGACTGCGAAACGAGCAGTACTTC,CASSFPGLRNEQYF,NA,NA,TRBJ2-7,TRBV7-9
TGTGCCAGCGAGGATTCTGGCAATCAGCCCCAGCATTTT,CASEDSGNQPQHF,NA,once,TRBJ1-5,TRBV6-5
TGTGCCAGCAGCGTAGCTGGGAGACAGGGGCGGTCTGAAGCTTTCTTT,CASSVAGRQGRSEAFF,TRBD1,NA,TRBJ1-1,TRBV9
TGCGCCAGCAGACGAGGCATTAATCAGCCCCAGCATTTT,CASRRGINQPQHF,NA,once,TRBJ1-5,TRBV5-1
TGTGCCAGCAGAGGGGACAGGGCGTATGGCTACACCTTC,CASRGDRAYGYTF,TRBD1,NA,TRBJ1-2,TRBV2
TGTGCCAGCAGCCCGGGACAGGGGGCCGGGGGCTATGGCTACACCTTC,CASSPGQGAGGYGYTF,TRBD1,NA,TRBJ1-2,TRBV4-2
TGTGCCACCAGCAGAGAATCAGACAGGGGGGGAGCTTTCTTT,CATSRESDRGGAFF,TRBD1,once,TRBJ1-1,TRBV15
TGTGCCAGCAGCCAGAGGAGGATGCGGGGGGGCTTCGGGGAGCTGTTTTTT,CASSQRRMRGGFGELFF,TRBD2,NA,TRBJ2-2,TRBV3-1/TRBV3-2
TGTGCCAGCAGCGTATCCAGGACAGGTCATGGCTACACCTTC,CASSVSRTGHGYTF,TRBD1,NA,TRBJ1-2,TRBV9
TGTGCCAGCAACCTACTCAGGGGTCATGGCTACACCTTC,CASNLLRGHGYTF,NA,NA,TRBJ1-2,TRBV28
TGTGCCAGCAGCCAACTAGCGGGGACTTACAATGAGCAGTTCTTC,CASSQLAGTYNEQFF,TRBD2,NA,TRBJ2-1,TRBV5-4
TGTGCCAGCAGAACCTACGCCGCGGGTATCACTGAAGCTTTCTTT,CASRTYAAGITEAFF,NA,NA,TRBJ1-1,TRBV6-5
TGTGCCAGCAGCTTAGATCAGAGGGCTACCGGGGAGCTGTTTTTT,CASSLDQRATGELFF,NA,NA,TRBJ2-2,TRBV11-3
TGTGCCAGCTCACCAGGGCAGGAACACTATGGCTACACCTTC,CASSPGQEHYGYTF,NA,NA,TRBJ1-2,TRBV18
TGTGCCTGGAGCCCAACAGGGGAGAGTGAAGCTTTCTTT,CAWSPTGESEAFF,TRBD1,NA,TRBJ1-1,TRBV30
TGCGCCCTTCGGAGCACCGCGGATGGCTACACCTTC,CALRSTADGYTF,NA,NA,TRBJ1-2,TRBV10-2
TGTGCCAGCAGCTTCCCTCCCCCGGTGAATGAGCAGTTCTTC,CASSFPPPVNEQFF,NA,NA,TRBJ2-1,TRBV5-5
TGTGCCAGCAGCCTAAGGACAGGCCCCGGGGAGCTGTTTTTT,CASSLRTGPGELFF,TRBD1,NA,TRBJ2-2,TRBV3-1/TRBV3-2
TGTGCCAGCAGCCCCTCGACAGTTTTCGAGGGCTACACCTTC,CASSPSTVFEGYTF,NA,NA,TRBJ1-2,TRBV3-1/TRBV3-2
TGTGCCAGACCCGGGAAGGGACAGGGGGCGGCTGGAAACACCATATATTTT,CARPGKGQGAAGNTIYF,TRBD1,NA,TRBJ1-3,TRBV25-1
TGTGCCAGCAGCTTAGGTGCTAGCGGGGGTTCCGGGGAGCTGTTTTTT,CASSLGASGGSGELFF,TRBD2,NA,TRBJ2-2,TRBV7-6
TGTGCCAGCAGCCAAGAGGGGGCCGGGGAGACCCAGTACTTC,CASSQEGAGETQYF,NA,NA,TRBJ2-5,TRBV4-2
TGCGCCAGCAGCCTTGGGGCTAGCGGGGGGGGAGGATATGAGCAGTTCTTC,CASSLGASGGGGYEQFF,TRBD2,NA,TRBJ2-1,TRBV4-1
TGTGCCAGCAGCGTAAGAGACAGTACCCAAGAAGCTTTCTTT,CASSVRDSTQEAFF,NA,NA,TRBJ1-1,TRBV9
TGTGCCAGCAGTGGTCAGGGCGTCGGGGAGCAGTTCTTC,CASSGQGVGEQFF,NA,NA,TRBJ2-1,TRBV25-1
TGTGCCAGCAGCGCGAAGTGGGTGGTCAGGCCCAACTACAATGAGCAGTTCTTC,CASSAKWVVRPNYNEQFF,NA,once,TRBJ2-1,TRBV7-8
TGCGCCAGCACCCCTTCCGGGAACACTGAAGCTTTCTTT,CASTPSGNTEAFF,NA,few,TRBJ1-1,TRBV5-1
TGCGCCAGCAGCCAACGCCCAGGGGCAACTAATGAAAAACTGTTTTTT,CASSQRPGATNEKLFF,NA,NA,TRBJ1-4,TRBV4-3
TGTGCCAGCACTCCAGGGCGGACAATAGTGTTTTTT,CASTPGRTIVFF,NA,NA,TRBJ1-4,TRBV28
TGCGCCAGCAGCCAGAACTTACAGGGGGCTGGTGAAGCTTTCTTT,CASSQNLQGAGEAFF,TRBD1,NA,TRBJ1-1,TRBV4-1
TGTGCCAGCGGCCAGTCATACCGGGATGGCTACACCTTC,CASGQSYRDGYTF,NA,NA,TRBJ1-2,TRBV12-3/TRBV12-4
TGCGCCAGCAGCTTGGGGACAGGGGCCGTCGAGCAGTACTTC,CASSLGTGAVEQYF,TRBD1,once,TRBJ2-7,TRBV5-1
TGTGCCAGCAGCCCTAGCGGGGGGGCACAAGAGACCCAGTACTTC,CASSPSGGAQETQYF,TRBD2,NA,TRBJ2-5,TRBV7-2
TGTGCCAGCAGCCCACGACAGGGCACCAATCAGCCCCAGCATTTT,CASSPRQGTNQPQHF,TRBD1,NA,TRBJ1-5,TRBV7-8
TGTGCCAGCTCACTGAACACCGGGGAGCTGTTTTTT,CASSLNTGELFF,NA,NA,TRBJ2-2,TRBV4-2
TGTGCCAGCAGCCAAGCCCCACCCGGGACTAGTGGGGCCGGGGAGCTGTTTTTT,CASSQAPPGTSGAGELFF,TRBD2,NA,TRBJ2-2,TRBV3-1/TRBV3-2
TGCGCCAGCAGTGCGCCGAATGAAAAACTGTTTTTT,CASSAPNEKLFF,NA,few,TRBJ1-4,TRBV4-1